The sequence of this T cell receptor (beta chain) was determined in a study of cytomegalovirus exposure and HLA in healthy donors. The study, taken as a whole, reports: Researchers had no immune exposure information except CMV serostatus available. Association of a missense DCLRE1C variant with TCR beta V- and J-gene trimming was reported in a later analysis.

The CDR3 runs 17 residues. V lost 4 bases to trimming and J lost 2 bases, with 15 bases between them. Germline-derived CDR1 and CDR2 are LGHNA and YSLEER. Comment on this clone: The target antigen is unknown.

With 60 Vbeta and 13 Jbeta primers, the PCR was carried out. Profiled with immunoSEQ multiplex PCR; TCRdb holds only in-frame clones, not every one. The repertoire holds some 78,000 clones, with approximately 74% as singletons. The sequence was obtained from a man aged 35 to 55 in good health and CMV-seropositive. Specimen: PBMCs. The chain is built from TRBV4-3 and TRBJ2-6; D is uncertain. CDR3 sequence: CASSRRNTIPGANVLTF. The CDR3 nucleotides are TGCGCCAGCAGCCGCAGGAATACAATACCTGGGGCCAACGTCCTGACTTTC.